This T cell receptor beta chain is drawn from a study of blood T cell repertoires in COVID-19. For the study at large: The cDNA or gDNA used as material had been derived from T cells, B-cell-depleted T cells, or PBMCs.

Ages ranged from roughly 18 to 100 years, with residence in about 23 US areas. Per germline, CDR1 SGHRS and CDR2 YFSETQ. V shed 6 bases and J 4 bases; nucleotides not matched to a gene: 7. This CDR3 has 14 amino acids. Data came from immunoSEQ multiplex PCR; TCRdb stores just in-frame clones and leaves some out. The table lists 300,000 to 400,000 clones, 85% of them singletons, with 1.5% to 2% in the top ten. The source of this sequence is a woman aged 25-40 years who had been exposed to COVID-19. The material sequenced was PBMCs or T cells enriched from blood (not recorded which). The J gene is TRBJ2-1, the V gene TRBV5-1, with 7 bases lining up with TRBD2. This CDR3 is CASKTSGEYNEQFF. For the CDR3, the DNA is TGCGCCAGCAAAACCAGCGGGGAGTACAATGAGCAGTTCTTC.